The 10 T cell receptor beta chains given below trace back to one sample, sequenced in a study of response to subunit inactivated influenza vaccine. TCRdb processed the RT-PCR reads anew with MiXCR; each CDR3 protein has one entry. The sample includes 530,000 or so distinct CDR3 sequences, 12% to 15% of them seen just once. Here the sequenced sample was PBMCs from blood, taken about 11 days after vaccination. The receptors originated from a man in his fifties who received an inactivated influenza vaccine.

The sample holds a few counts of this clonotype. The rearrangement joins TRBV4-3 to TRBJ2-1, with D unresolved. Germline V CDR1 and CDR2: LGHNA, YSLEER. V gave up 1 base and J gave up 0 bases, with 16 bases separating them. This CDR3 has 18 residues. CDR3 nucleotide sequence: TGCGCCAGCAGCCAAGGTCTGGTTTCGGGCAGCTCCTACAATGAGCAGTTCTTC. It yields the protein CASSQGLVSGSSYNEQFF.

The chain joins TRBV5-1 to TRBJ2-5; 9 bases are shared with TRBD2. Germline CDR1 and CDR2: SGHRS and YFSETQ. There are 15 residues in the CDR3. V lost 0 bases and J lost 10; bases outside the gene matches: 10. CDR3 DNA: TGCGCCAGCAGCTTGGGTAGCGGGGGCCTGCCGGACCAGTACTTC. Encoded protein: CASSLGSGGLPDQYF.

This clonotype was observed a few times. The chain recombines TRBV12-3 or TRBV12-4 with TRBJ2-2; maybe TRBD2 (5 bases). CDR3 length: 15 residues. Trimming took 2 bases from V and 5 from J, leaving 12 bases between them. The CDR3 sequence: CASSLRRAGTGELFF. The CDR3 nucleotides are TGTGCCAGCAGTTTACGGCGGGCCGGGACCGGGGAGCTGTTTTTT.

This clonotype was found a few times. DNA for the CDR3: TGTGCCAGCAGCACGACGGGGGGCAGTGAGCAGTTCTTC. It translates to CASSTTGGSEQFF. The rearrangement links TRBV9 to TRBJ2-1; D perhaps matches TRBD2 (7 bases). Germline V CDR1 and CDR2: SGDLS, YYNGEE. Between the trimmed V and J ends, which lost 4 bases and 9 bases, there was a span of 14 bases. The CDR3 is made up of 13 amino acids.

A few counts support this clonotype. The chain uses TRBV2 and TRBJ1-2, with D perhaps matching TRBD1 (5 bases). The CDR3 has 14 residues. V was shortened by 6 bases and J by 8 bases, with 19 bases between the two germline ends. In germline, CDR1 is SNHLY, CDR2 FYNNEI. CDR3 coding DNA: TGTGCCAGCAGGGAACAGACAGTCGGGGACGGCTACACCTTC. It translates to CASREQTVGDGYTF.

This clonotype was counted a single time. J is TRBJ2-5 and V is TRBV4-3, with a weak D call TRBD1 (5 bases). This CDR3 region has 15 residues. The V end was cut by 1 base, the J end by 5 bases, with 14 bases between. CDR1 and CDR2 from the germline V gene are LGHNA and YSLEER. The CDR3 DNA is TGCGCCAGCAGCCAAGGCAGGGCACGAATGGAGACCCAGTACTTC. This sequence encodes CASSQGRARMETQYF.

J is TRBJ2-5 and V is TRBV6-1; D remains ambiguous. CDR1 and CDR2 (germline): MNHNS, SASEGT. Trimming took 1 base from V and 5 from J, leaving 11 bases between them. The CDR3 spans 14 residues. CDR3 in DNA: TGTGCCAGCAGTGAAGGTTCTGGGTCGGAGACCCAGTACTTC. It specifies CASSEGSGSETQYF.

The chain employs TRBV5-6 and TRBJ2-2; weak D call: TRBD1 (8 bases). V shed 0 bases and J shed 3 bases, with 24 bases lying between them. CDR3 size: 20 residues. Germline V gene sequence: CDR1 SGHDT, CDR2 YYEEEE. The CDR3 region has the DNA TGTGCCAGCAGCTTGGAGGCACACAGGGGGGGCCCTTCTGACACCGGGGAGCTGTTTTTT. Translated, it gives CASSLEAHRGGPSDTGELFF.

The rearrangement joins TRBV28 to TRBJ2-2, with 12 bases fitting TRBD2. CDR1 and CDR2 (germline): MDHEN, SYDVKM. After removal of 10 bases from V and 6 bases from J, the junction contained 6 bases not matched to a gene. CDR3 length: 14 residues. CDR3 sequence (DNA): TGTGCCACCCTACTAGCGGGAGGATCCGGGGAGCTGTTTTTT. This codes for CATLLAGGSGELFF.

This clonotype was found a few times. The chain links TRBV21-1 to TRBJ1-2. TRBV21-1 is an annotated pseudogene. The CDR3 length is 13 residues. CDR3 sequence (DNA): TGTGCCAGCAGCCCTCAATGGTACTATGGCTACACCTTC. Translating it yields CASSPQWYYGYTF.